The TCR beta chain under discussion was sequenced for a study of cytomegalovirus exposure and HLA in healthy donors. Study-level results: Associated with cytomegalovirus, according to the listing, were approximately 160 TCR beta chains. Rare TCR sequences dominated, though some public TCRs recurred in many donors.

Remarks on this clone: Its antigen remains unknown.

These donors were members of the roughly 110-subject validation cohort, a group separate from the roughly 670-subject first cohort. Data came from immunoSEQ multiplex PCR; TCRdb stores just in-frame clones and leaves some out. This sample has fewer than 150,000 clones, with 88% found just once. The CDR3 spans 15 residues. Trimming cost V 8 bases and J 2 bases, with 19 bases left between them. Germline CDR1 ENHRY, CDR2 SYGVKD. The source material was PBMCs. The origin of this receptor is a man aged 30-40 years in good health and CMV-seronegative. This chain uses TRBV10-3 with TRBJ2-7; a weak D match, TRBD1 (5 bases). CDR3 sequence: CAIQESPGLTYEQYF. As DNA, the CDR3 is TGTGCCATCCAAGAATCCCCAGGGTTGACCTACGAGCAGTACTTC.